This T cell receptor beta chain was identified during a study of OX40 agonist ivuxolimab in advanced cancers. Background on the study: Dose-escalation patients suffered from hepatocellular carcinoma, melanoma, renal cell or head and neck cancer. Males comprised around four fifths of the group, whose mean age was roughly 60 years (range roughly 20 to 90). Study-level results: On average, CD8+ T cells had more expanded clones than CD4+. The study observed clonal expansion of CD4+ and CD8+ blood T cells by week 6 at 0.1 to 3.0 mg/kg.

The CDR3 is made up of 15 amino acids. From germline, CDR1 is SGHAT and CDR2 FQNNGV. Trimming at V came to 5 bases and at J to 10 bases, leaving 12 bases not matched to a gene. On this clone itself: Its target is unknown.

The data were produced by immunoSEQ multiplex PCR, yet TCRdb's version contains in-frame clones alone and is incomplete. The sample consists of some 20,000 clones, approximately 70% of them appearing once. This clonotype was obtained from an adult with an advanced solid tumor such as melanoma, head and neck, liver or kidney cancer. The chain uses TRBV11-2 and TRBJ2-1; TRBD2 agrees at 9 bases. The sample in question was CD4+ or CD8+ T cells sorted from blood, obtained in a trial of the OX40 agonist ivuxolimab. This CDR3 reads CASSSAGGNQREQFF. Here the CDR3 DNA reads TGTGCCAGCAGCAGTGCGGGGGGGAACCAAAGAGAGCAGTTCTTC.